This T cell receptor (beta chain) was profiled in a study of T-cell reconstitution after alpha-beta-depleted transplantation in children. The study's findings and limits: The main origin of T-cell counts and diversity one year after transplant was newly produced T cells.

About this clonotype itself: What it binds is unknown.

Molecular barcoding with unique molecular identifiers was used for the TCRbeta library. TCRdb called the PCR reads again in MiXCR, with one record for every CDR3 protein. The sample lists fewer than 350,000 distinct CDR3 sequences, over 7.5% occurring once. V gave up 0 bases and J gave up 8 bases; unmatched junction bases: 14. The CDR3 runs to 19 residues. The germline V gene encodes CDR1 MGHRA and CDR2 YSYEKL. The TCR was taken from a female patient aged 2 to 10 who had a stem cell transplant for Fanconi anemia, so the T cells may come from the graft donor. Material: peripheral blood, obtained 360 days after TCRalphabeta/CD19-depleted stem cell transplant. V usage is TRBV4-1 and J usage is TRBJ2-3; 13 bases fit TRBD2. The CDR3 nucleotides are TGCGCCAGCAGCCAAGATTATGGGACTAGCGGGACCTGGGCGGGTACGCAGTATTTT. As protein: CASSQDYGTSGTWAGTQYF.